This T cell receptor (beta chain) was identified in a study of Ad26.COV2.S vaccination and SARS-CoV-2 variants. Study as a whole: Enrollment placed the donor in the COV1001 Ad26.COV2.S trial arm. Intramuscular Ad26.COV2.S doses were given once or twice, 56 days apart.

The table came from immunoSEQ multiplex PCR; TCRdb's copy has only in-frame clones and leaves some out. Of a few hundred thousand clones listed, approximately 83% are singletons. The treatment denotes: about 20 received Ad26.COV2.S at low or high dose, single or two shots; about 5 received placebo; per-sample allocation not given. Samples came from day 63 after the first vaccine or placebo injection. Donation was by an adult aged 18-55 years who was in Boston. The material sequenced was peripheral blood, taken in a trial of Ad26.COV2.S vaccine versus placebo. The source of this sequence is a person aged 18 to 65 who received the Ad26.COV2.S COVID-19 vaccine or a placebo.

The CDR3 bases are TGTGCCAGACAGGGGGCCCCGAACACTGAAGCTTTCTTT. As protein: CARQGAPNTEAFF. The rearrangement links TRBV5-3 to TRBJ1-1, with TRBD1 matching over 8 bases. TRBV5-3 is designated an ORF whose function remains uncertain. The ends lost 7 bases at V and 1 base at J; junction bases unmatched: 3. The CDR3 sequence is 13 residues long.